The entry below describes one T cell receptor (beta chain). The data stem from a study of CD8 T cells in Susac syndrome. A quantity of about 0.5 to 1 ug RNA underwent reverse transcription using random hexamers. It was immunoSEQ multiplex PCR that amplified TCR beta CDR3 across 54 Vbeta and 13 Jbeta. TCRdb reprocessed the immunoSEQ multiplex PCR reads with MiXCR, giving one entry per CDR3 protein. The sample yields about 140,000 distinct CDR3 sequences, more than 90% seen once. Germline trimming cut 6 bases from V and 0 bases from J; bases unmatched to any gene: 12. In germline, CDR1 is LNHDA, CDR2 SQIVND (reference sequence). CDR3 length equals 17 residues. Each Susac syndrome patient had definite or probable disease by recently defined criteria.

The source material was CD4+ T cells from PBMCs. V and J are TRBV19 and TRBJ2-3, with TRBD2 identical over 7 bases. The receptor was derived from a human donor with Susac syndrome. Here the CDR3 reads CASSLAGVSTSTDTQYF. As DNA, the CDR3 is TGTGCCAGTAGCCTCGCGGGAGTGTCAACTAGCACAGATACGCAGTATTTT.